Below, 15 T cell receptor beta chains from the same sample are listed, as sequenced in a study of CD4 T cells in relation to SARS-CoV-2 and coronaviruses. This table comes from immunoSEQ multiplex PCR, and its TCRdb copy is limited to in-frame clones, with some not included. Of approximately 17,000 clones listed, 82% are singletons. These receptors are not linked to any known antigen. Before the COVID-19 pandemic, during about 2011-2018, CD4+ T cells were taken from unexposed donors. The cells were cultured for around ten days before CD4+ T cells were isolated. The sample consisted of CD4+ T cells from PBMCs, cultured in vitro. The source is a human donor in good health.

The chain combines TRBV7-9 with TRBJ2-7, with D tentatively TRBD1 (5 bases). With 5 bases removed from V and 0 bases from J, the gap between germline ends came to 11 bases. Germline V lookup: CDR1 SEHNR, CDR2 FQNEAQ (reference sequence). The CDR3 consists of 14 residues. The CDR3 DNA follows: TGTGCCAGCAGCACAAGACAGAGCTCCTACGAGCAGTACTTC. The encoded protein is CASSTRQSSYEQYF.

This clone was observed a few times. The chain carries TRBV7-9 and TRBJ1-2, with D perhaps TRBD1 (5 bases). The CDR3 is 13 residues long. Germline V gene sequence: CDR1 SEHNR, CDR2 FQNEAQ (reference sequence). Trimming took 2 bases from V and 6 from J, leaving 10 bases between them. The CDR3 DNA reads TGTGCCAGCAGCTTATCTGGGGGTCATGGCTACACCTTC. Translated: CASSLSGGHGYTF.

This clone was picked up a small number of times. The chain uses TRBV10-3 and TRBJ2-3; 7 bases line up with TRBD2. The trim removed 4 bases at V and 1 base at J, leaving 5 bases unmatched. CDR3 size: 15 residues. Germline V gene lookup returns CDR1 ENHRY and CDR2 SYGVKD. The CDR3 nucleotides read TGTGCCATCAGTGCTTCCCGGGAGGGCACAGATACGCAGTATTTT. It specifies CAISASREGTDTQYF.

This clone was recorded once. The chain employs TRBV6-2 or TRBV6-3 and TRBJ2-7; D is possibly TRBD1 (5 bases). V was pared by 5 bases and J by 5 bases, with 16 bases between. This CDR3 has 14 residues. The germline V gene has CDR1 MNHEY and CDR2 SVGEGT. The CDR3 spells CASSPGHPSDEQYF. In nucleotides, the CDR3 is TGTGCCAGCAGTCCCGGACACCCTTCGGACGAGCAGTACTTC.

The rearrangement links TRBV9 to TRBJ1-5, with D maybe TRBD1 (6 bases). The V end was cut by 3 bases, the J end by 2 bases, with 9 bases between. CDR1 and CDR2 from the germline V gene are SGDLS and YYNGEE. The CDR3 totals 14 residues. The CDR3: CASSEGGGNQPQHF. The CDR3 nucleotides are TGTGCCAGCAGCGAGGGGGGGGGCAATCAGCCCCAGCATTTT.

V and J are TRBV7-2 and TRBJ2-7; possible D gene TRBD1, 5 bases. V lost 5 bases and J lost 2, with 28 bases in between. This CDR3 region has 19 residues. From germline, CDR1 is SGHTA and CDR2 FQGNSA. The CDR3 region is CASSPRWGSTRTMPYEQYF. The CDR3 DNA sequence: TGTGCCAGCAGCCCCCGATGGGGCTCTACCCGAACAATGCCCTACGAGCAGTACTTC. Full variable domain (rest looked up from reference TRBV7-2 and TRBJ2-7): GAGVSQSPSNKVTEKGKDVELRCDPISGHTALYWYRQSLGQGLEFLIYFQGNSAPDKSGLPSDRFSAERTGGSVSTLTIQRTQQEDSAVYLCASSPRWGSTRTMPYEQYFGPGTRLTVT.

The chain couples TRBV19 to TRBJ1-4, with D unresolved. Looked up from germline, CDR1 is LNHDA and CDR2 is SQIVND (reference sequence). CDR3 length: 14 amino acids. V was cut by 2 bases and J by 5 bases, with 9 bases left in between. CDR3 nucleotide sequence: TGTGCCAGTAGTATACAGGATGGGAATGAAAAACTGTTTTTT. It translates to CASSIQDGNEKLFF.

This clone came up once. V and J are TRBV6-5 and TRBJ2-1, with 13 bases aligning to TRBD2. Trimming cost V 0 bases and J 9 bases; bases outside gene matches: 2. The germline V gene has CDR1 MNHEY and CDR2 SVGAGI. The CDR3 spans 15 residues. CDR3 nucleotides: TGTGCCAGCAGTTACTCGAGGACTAGCGGGGGTGAGCAGTTCTTC. This codes for CASSYSRTSGGEQFF.

The V and J genes are TRBV7-2 and TRBJ2-5; possibly TRBD2 for D (5 bases). Germline V gene sequence: CDR1 SGHTA, CDR2 FQGNSA. This CDR3 spans 17 amino acids. V was cut by 2 bases and J by 0 bases, with 16 bases left in between. CDR3 in amino acids: CASSLNRGAENQETQYF. DNA for the CDR3: TGTGCCAGCAGCTTAAATCGAGGAGCGGAAAACCAAGAGACCCAGTACTTC.

The rearrangement links TRBV5-8 to TRBJ2-1; 9 nucleotides line up with TRBD1. The CDR3 sequence is 15 residues long. CDR1 is SGHTS, CDR2 YDEGEE, per germline. Germline trimming cut 3 bases from V and 5 bases from J; bases unmatched to any gene: 6. CDR3 protein: CASSWGQGWDNEQFF. Written as DNA, the CDR3 is TGTGCCAGCAGCTGGGGACAGGGATGGGACAATGAGCAGTTCTTC. The variable domain in full, with the rest retrieved from reference TRBV5-8 and TRBJ2-1, is EAGVTQSPTHLIKTRGQQATLRCSPISGHTSVYWYQQALGLGLQFLLWYDEGEERNRGNFPPRFSGRQFPNYSSELNVNALELEDSALYLCASSWGQGWDNEQFFGPGTRLTVL.

V usage is TRBV6-5 and J usage is TRBJ1-2; 8 nucleotides agree with TRBD1. J gave up 7 bases and V 0 bases, and 4 bases lay outside the gene matches. The CDR3 sequence is 14 residues long. Germline-derived CDR1 and CDR2 are MNHEY and SVGAGI. CDR3 amino acids: CASSYSDRDGGYTF. CDR3 sequence (DNA): TGTGCCAGCAGTTACTCGGACAGGGACGGTGGCTACACCTTC.

The V gene is TRBV4-2, the J gene TRBJ1-3; D not certain. The CDR3 is made up of 15 amino acids. The germline V and J ends were trimmed by 0 bases and 0 bases, with 6 bases remaining between them. CDR1 is LGHNA, CDR2 YNFKEQ, per germline. This CDR3 reads CASSQDTGSGNTIYF. CDR3 nucleotides: TGTGCCAGCAGCCAAGATACGGGCTCTGGAAACACCATATATTTT.

CDR3 coding DNA: TGTGCCAGCAGTTTACGGACCCGCTTACCGTCTGAAGAGCAGTACTTC. Translated, it gives CASSLRTRLPSEEQYF. The gene calls are TRBV27 and TRBJ2-7; no definite D call. This CDR3 is built from 16 residues. Trimming pared 2 bases from V and 7 bases from J, leaving 21 bases between. Germline-derived CDR1 and CDR2 are MNHEY and SMNVEV (reference sequence).

This clone was observed a few times. The gene calls are TRBV2 and TRBJ1-1; no clear D gene. The V gene's germline CDR1 is SNHLY and CDR2 FYNNEI. Trimming cost V 5 bases and J 0 bases, with 10 bases left between them. The CDR3 is made up of 14 amino acids. DNA of the CDR3: TGTGCCAGCAGTCAGACGGCCCTGAACACTGAAGCTTTCTTT. Translated: CASSQTALNTEAFF.

The CDR3 region has the DNA TGTGCCAGCAGCGTCCTCGGGGTGAGCTACGAGCAGTACTTC. It yields the protein CASSVLGVSYEQYF. The chain links TRBV7-2 to TRBJ2-7, with a tentative D call TRBD2 (5 bases). Germline V gives CDR1 SGHTA, CDR2 FQGNSA. The CDR3 totals 14 residues. Trimming left V 5 bases short and J 3 bases short, with 14 bases between.